Sequencing of this T cell receptor (beta chain) was carried out in a study of cytomegalovirus exposure and HLA in healthy donors. General study points: For cytomegalovirus status, the classifier reportedly gave diagnoses with high specificity and sensitivity. Listed as cytomegalovirus-associated were approximately 160 TCR beta chains.

The CDR3 contains 16 residues. Trimming took 3 bases from V and 0 from J; bases not matched to a gene: 7. CDR1 is SGHRS, CDR2 YFSETQ, per germline. Points on this clone: The antigen remains undetermined.

Using immunoSEQ multiplex PCR, the repertoire was profiled, and TCRdb retains in-frame clones only, with some absent. The sample includes tens of thousands of clones, almost 85% of them seen just once. The clonotype originates from a woman aged 18-29 years in good health and CMV-seropositive. This chain connects TRBV5-1 to TRBJ2-7, with 9 positions matching TRBD2. Sequences were obtained from PBMCs. The CDR3 DNA follows: TGCGCCAGCAGCTCGGAACCGACTAGCGGCTCCTACGAGCAGTACTTC. This gives the protein CASSSEPTSGSYEQYF.